These 12 T cell receptor beta chains were sequenced from one sample in a study of CD8 T cells in Susac syndrome. The RNA, about 0.5 to 1 ug, was put through reverse transcription using random hexamers. TCRdb passed the immunoSEQ multiplex PCR reads through MiXCR, listing each CDR3 protein once. The sample has hundreds of thousands of distinct CDR3 sequences, around 95% seen once. Material: CD4+ T cells from PBMCs. These receptor sequences come from a human donor with multiple sclerosis.

This sequence joins TRBV20-1 and TRBJ2-5; perhaps TRBD1 as D (6 bases). The CDR3 consists of 13 residues. V shed 5 bases and J shed 0 bases, with 10 bases lying between them. In germline, CDR1 is DFQATT, CDR2 SNEGSKA (reference sequence). In DNA form, the CDR3 reads TGCAGTGCTGATCGACAGGACCAAGAGACCCAGTACTTC. It codes for CSADRQDQETQYF.

The V call is TRBV20-1, the J call TRBJ2-7; TRBD2 is a possible D gene (7 bases). The CDR3 contains 15 residues. From germline, CDR1 is DFQATT and CDR2 SNEGSKA (reference sequence). V lost 3 bases and J lost 5, with 20 bases in between. CDR3: CSASSPRGALDEQYF. In DNA, the CDR3 is TGCAGTGCTAGTTCGCCACGGGGGGCGCTGGACGAGCAGTACTTC.

The chain has TRBV11-1 and TRBJ1-5; D is unclear. CDR1 is SGHAT, CDR2 FQDESV, per germline (reference sequence). The CDR3 totals 13 residues. V was clipped by 5 bases and J by 5 bases, with 10 bases between them. CDR3 coding DNA: TGTGCCAGCAGCCAGGACGGTGATCAGCCCCAGCATTTT. Encoded protein: CASSQDGDQPQHF.

This sequence joins TRBV7-9 and TRBJ2-7, with TRBD1 as a possible D gene (6 bases). The CDR3 extends over 16 amino acids. V was clipped by 1 base and J by 0 bases, with 13 bases between them. From germline, CDR1 is SEHNR and CDR2 FQNEAQ (reference sequence). The CDR3 DNA reads TGTGCCAGCAGCTTAGGGTTCGTGACAGGCTCCTACGAGCAGTACTTC. This encodes CASSLGFVTGSYEQYF.

The chain is built from TRBV30 and TRBJ1-6; D ambiguous. V was shortened by 0 bases and J by 7 bases, with 10 bases between the two germline ends. The CDR3 totals 14 residues. CDR1 is GTSNPN and CDR2 is SVGIG in the germline V gene (reference sequence). The CDR3 protein is CAWSVDTDNSPLHF. CDR3 nucleotides: TGTGCCTGGAGTGTAGACACTGACAATTCACCCCTCCACTTT.

The rearrangement uses TRBV18 and TRBJ1-2, with 7 bases aligning to TRBD1. The CDR3 covers 14 residues. J gave up 8 bases and V 2 bases, and 8 bases lay outside the gene matches. Germline V gene sequence: CDR1 KGHSH, CDR2 LQKENI. In nucleotides, the CDR3 is TGTGCCAGCTCACCAGGGACAGAGCCTTCCGGCTACACCTTC. It specifies CASSPGTEPSGYTF.

CDR3 DNA sequence: TGTGCCAGCAGTACAGGGTCGGGTTCACCCCTCCACTTT. Its protein product is CASSTGSGSPLHF. The gene calls are TRBV12-3 or TRBV12-4 and TRBJ1-6; a possible D gene is TRBD1 (6 bases). The CDR3 has 13 residues. V lost 5 bases and J lost 9, with 11 bases in between.

This chain uses TRBV30 with TRBJ2-7; D call uncertain. Germline V CDR1 and CDR2: GTSNPN, SVGIG (reference sequence). Trimming pared 0 bases from V and 0 bases from J, leaving 9 bases between. The CDR3 consists of 14 residues. The CDR3 protein is CAWSVWVSSYEQYF. DNA for the CDR3: TGTGCCTGGAGTGTTTGGGTGAGCTCCTACGAGCAGTACTTC.

The genes are TRBV7-8 and TRBJ2-7; 7 bases line up with TRBD1. CDR3 length equals 14 residues. CDR1 is SGHVS, CDR2 FQNEAQ, per germline. Losses at the gene ends were 5 bases for V and 0 bases for J; bases not matched to a gene: 4. For the CDR3, the DNA is TGTGCCAGCAGCCGGTCAGGGGGCTCCTACGAGCAGTACGTC. Translation gives CASSRSGGSYEQYV.

V is TRBV20-1 and J is TRBJ2-2, with 8 bases matching TRBD2. The CDR3 is made up of 21 amino acids. Germline V CDR1 and CDR2: DFQATT, SNEGSKA (reference sequence). J was trimmed by 0 bases and V by 3 bases; bases with no gene match: 21. The CDR3, as DNA: TGCAGTGCTAGTGGTTTCTCCCGGGGGGGCGGTCCTATTGCGAACACCGGGGAGCTGTTTTTT. It yields the protein CSASGFSRGGGPIANTGELFF.

This chain connects TRBV6-6 to TRBJ1-5; maybe TRBD1 (5 bases). The CDR3 loop spans 13 amino acids. The V and J ends lost 5 bases and 6 bases respectively, with 11 bases between them. In germline, CDR1 is MNHNY, CDR2 SVGAGI (reference sequence). In nucleotides, the CDR3 is TGTGCCAGCAGTATGGAGGGGCTTCAGCCCCAGCATTTT. Protein sequence: CASSMEGLQPQHF.

The chain combines TRBV15 with TRBJ2-1, with D maybe TRBD2 (5 bases). The germline CDR1 and CDR2 sequences are LNHNV and YYDKDF (reference sequence). The V and J ends lost 1 base and 5 bases respectively, with 15 bases between them. CDR3 length: 16 residues. The CDR3 region is CATSRGLQDSNNEQFF. The CDR3 DNA reads as TGTGCCACCAGCAGAGGACTTCAGGACTCGAACAATGAGCAGTTCTTC.